These T cell receptor beta chains were read from a single sample in a study of T-cell memory formation after mild COVID-19. TCRdb redid the calling of the 5' RACE reads with MiXCR, one entry per CDR3 protein. This sample has approximately 180,000 distinct CDR3 sequences, with approximately 16% found just once. What was sequenced was PBMCs or a T cell subset sorted from them (not recorded which). These receptors all stem from an adult woman who had mild COVID-19 (a few samples of this study predate the infection). Cell type and time point are not known. The CDR3 runs from the conserved cysteine through the conserved F or W. Each record gives: clone size, V gene, J gene, D gene, CDR3 protein, CDR3 DNA. A D gene is named only where the DNA matches it firmly. Some rows mark clone size as missing; the rest say once, few, many or name a class of expanded clone.

NA	TRBV21-1	TRBJ1-3	NA	CASSLKGKAEANTIYF	TGTGCCAGCAGCCTAAAAGGGAAGGCAGAAGCAAACACCATATATTTT
NA	TRBV9	TRBJ2-7	TRBD2	CASSVGLAETYEQYF	TGTGCCAGCAGCGTAGGGCTAGCGGAAACCTACGAGCAGTACTTC
NA	TRBV5-1	TRBJ2-2	TRBD2	CASTLMRGAGTGELFF	TGCGCCAGCACCCTTATGCGGGGGGCCGGCACCGGGGAGCTGTTTTTT
many	TRBV20-1	TRBJ1-2	NA	CSANKGRQFHYTF	TGCAGTGCTAACAAAGGGCGACAGTTTCACTACACCTTC
few	TRBV12-3/TRBV12-4	TRBJ1-2	TRBD1	CASGGGQETFYGYTF	TGTGCCTCCGGAGGTGGACAGGAAACTTTCTATGGCTACACCTTC
few	TRBV21-1	TRBJ2-3	NA	CASSESRGSDSTDTQYF	TGTGCCAGCAGCGAATCTCGAGGCAGCGATAGCACAGATACGCAGTATTTT
many	TRBV7-2	TRBJ2-2	NA	CASSLPSFPYTGELFF	TGTGCCAGCAGCTTACCGTCGTTCCCCTACACCGGGGAGCTGTTTTTT
NA	TRBV4-2	TRBJ2-5	NA	CASSQQASFGGETQYF	TGTGCCAGCAGCCAACAGGCGAGCTTTGGTGGGGAGACCCAGTACTTC
few	TRBV20-1	TRBJ1-1	NA	CSARTDNTEAFF	TGCAGTGCTAGAACGGACAACACTGAAGCTTTCTTT
NA	TRBV10-3	TRBJ1-3	NA	CAIRGLIGNTIYF	TGTGCCATCAGGGGGCTGATAGGAAACACCATATATTTT
few	TRBV7-9	TRBJ2-5	NA	CASSGGRSSQETQYF	TGTGCCAGCAGCGGGGGGCGCAGCTCACAAGAGACCCAGTACTTC
NA	TRBV5-1	TRBJ2-3	TRBD2	CASSLDPSGSTDTQYF	TGCGCCAGCAGCTTAGACCCTAGCGGGAGCACAGATACGCAGTATTTT
NA	TRBV7-9	TRBJ2-6	TRBD1	CASSSWDRGMSGANVLTF	TGTGCCAGCAGCTCTTGGGACAGGGGTATGTCTGGGGCCAACGTCCTGACTTTC
NA	TRBV2	TRBJ2-5	TRBD2	CASSRGDPMKTQYF	TGTGCCAGCAGTCGGGGGGATCCTATGAAGACCCAGTACTTC
NA	TRBV24-1	TRBJ2-5	TRBD1	CATRGQFETQYF	TGTGCCACCAGGGGACAGTTTGAGACCCAGTACTTC
once	TRBV11-2	TRBJ2-7	NA	CASSKYTPGLGAYEQYF	TGTGCCAGCAGTAAATATACGCCAGGGCTCGGGGCCTACGAGCAGTACTTC
NA	TRBV18	TRBJ2-3	TRBD2	CASSSGTSGGVADTQYF	TGTGCCAGCTCCTCAGGGACTAGCGGGGGTGTCGCAGATACGCAGTATTTT
few	TRBV12-3/TRBV12-4	TRBJ2-2	NA	CASSMGPNTGELFF	TGTGCCAGCAGCATGGGGCCGAACACCGGGGAGCTGTTTTTT
few	TRBV7-9	TRBJ2-3	TRBD2	CASSSLPSGGAVTQYF	TGTGCCAGCAGCTCCCTTCCCAGCGGGGGGGCCGTTACGCAGTATTTT
few	TRBV6-5	TRBJ1-6	TRBD1	CATRGGLDSPLHF	TGTGCCACCAGAGGGGGCCTGGATTCACCCCTCCACTTT
few	TRBV7-9	TRBJ2-2	NA	CASSLRINRDTGELFF	TGTGCCAGCAGCTTACGAATTAACAGGGACACCGGGGAGCTGTTTTTT
NA	TRBV6-5	TRBJ1-5	NA	CASKERVSVGLPQPQHF	TGTGCCAGCAAAGAGAGAGTGTCAGTGGGCCTCCCGCAGCCCCAGCATTTT
few	TRBV6-1	TRBJ1-1	TRBD1	CASPRQGGTEAFF	TGTGCCAGCCCCCGACAGGGTGGAACTGAAGCTTTCTTT
NA	TRBV7-3	TRBJ2-3	NA	CASSPDPGKAQYF	TGTGCCAGCAGCCCCGACCCAGGGAAGGCGCAGTATTTT
NA	TRBV4-1	TRBJ1-5	NA	CASSQAYPNQPQHF	TGCGCCAGCAGCCAAGCGTATCCCAATCAGCCCCAGCATTTT
NA	TRBV5-4	TRBJ2-2	NA	CASSHTGSMGGELFF	TGTGCCAGCAGCCACACAGGGAGCATGGGTGGGGAGCTGTTTTTT
few	TRBV19	TRBJ1-2	TRBD1	CASRGTDSYGYTF	TGTGCCAGTAGGGGGACAGACTCCTATGGCTACACCTTC
many	TRBV29-1	TRBJ2-5	TRBD2	CSLRLAGGVHQYF	TGCAGCCTCCGACTAGCGGGGGGCGTTCACCAGTACTTC
many	TRBV6-5	TRBJ1-2	TRBD1	CASSLGTGTSGYTF	TGTGCCAGCAGCCTAGGGACAGGGACTTCAGGCTACACCTTC
NA	TRBV7-9	TRBJ2-2	TRBD1	CASILPGQGSTGELFF	TGTGCCAGCATTCTCCCGGGACAGGGGAGTACCGGGGAGCTGTTTTTT
NA	TRBV24-1	TRBJ2-1	TRBD1	CATSDLQRGLGNEQFF	TGTGCCACCAGTGATTTGCAAAGGGGGCTAGGGAATGAGCAGTTCTTC
NA	TRBV7-3	TRBJ1-1	NA	CASSSGRDTEAFF	TGTGCCAGCAGCTCTGGACGAGACACTGAAGCTTTCTTT
NA	TRBV18	TRBJ1-3	TRBD1	CASSPGTGGILDPFSGNTIYF	TGTGCCAGCTCACCTGGGACAGGGGGAATCCTGGACCCTTTCTCTGGAAACACCATATATTTT
few	TRBV6-1	TRBJ2-1	NA	CASTRERGAYNEQFF	TGTGCCAGCACCCGAGAGAGGGGGGCCTACAATGAGCAGTTCTTC
NA	TRBV12-3/TRBV12-4	TRBJ2-7	TRBD2	CASSLLAGLAGEQYF	TGTGCCAGCAGTTTGTTGGCGGGGCTAGCGGGCGAGCAGTACTTC
few	TRBV11-3	TRBJ1-2	NA	CASSPGGSNYGYTF	TGTGCCAGCAGCCCCGGAGGTTCCAACTATGGCTACACCTTC
few	TRBV20-1	TRBJ2-1	NA	CSARAQPAANEQFF	TGCAGTGCTAGAGCCCAGCCGGCCGCGAATGAGCAGTTCTTC
NA	TRBV2	TRBJ1-4	TRBD1	CASKPDRGGEKLFF	TGTGCCAGCAAACCTGACAGGGGCGGTGAAAAACTGTTTTTT
few	TRBV5-1	TRBJ1-1	NA	CASSLPIGTPSAPDGAFF	TGCGCCAGCAGCCTTCCGATCGGGACACCATCCGCCCCTGATGGAGCTTTCTTT
few	TRBV6-2/TRBV6-3	TRBJ1-5	TRBD1	CASSRQGYSNQPQHF	TGTGCCAGCAGTCGACAGGGGTATAGCAATCAGCCCCAGCATTTT
many	TRBV7-9	TRBJ2-3	TRBD2	CASSPRERGGPNTQYF	TGTGCCAGCAGCCCCCGTGAGCGGGGGGGACCGAATACGCAGTATTTT
NA	TRBV7-9	TRBJ2-2	NA	CASSSRLVANTGELFF	TGTGCCAGCAGCTCTAGACTAGTCGCGAACACCGGGGAGCTGTTTTTT
few	TRBV5-1	TRBJ2-2	NA	CASRYRANTGELFF	TGCGCCAGCAGATACCGCGCGAACACCGGGGAGCTGTTTTTT
many	TRBV6-1	TRBJ2-7	NA	CASSGGGVGGMYF	TGTGCCAGCAGTGGGGGGGGAGTAGGGGGCATGTACTTC
NA	TRBV7-2	TRBJ2-1	TRBD2	CASSFSGGDLSYNEQFF	TGTGCCAGCAGCTTTAGCGGGGGGGATCTCTCCTACAATGAGCAGTTCTTC
NA	TRBV3-1	TRBJ1-2	NA	CASSQGVSEQNGYTF	TGTGCCAGCAGCCAAGGCGTGTCAGAGCAAAATGGCTACACCTTC
NA	TRBV7-2	TRBJ1-1	NA	CASSLGRRYQEAFF	TGTGCCAGCAGCTTAGGCAGGAGGTATCAGGAAGCTTTCTTT
NA	TRBV20-1	TRBJ1-2	NA	CSAYRGAQDNGYTF	TGCAGTGCTTACCGGGGGGCGCAGGATAATGGCTACACCTTC
NA	TRBV7-2	TRBJ2-3	TRBD2	CASSQTSGGVVDTQYF	TGTGCCAGCAGCCAAACTAGCGGGGGGGTCGTTGATACGCAGTATTTT
few	TRBV18	TRBJ2-7	NA	CASSPGRNTEQYF	TGTGCCAGCTCACCAGGACGGAATACTGAGCAGTACTTC
NA	TRBV29-1	TRBJ1-1	NA	CSVERDIRGAFF	TGCAGCGTTGAAAGGGACATCCGAGGAGCTTTCTTT
NA	TRBV30	TRBJ1-5	NA	CAWSIGKNQPQHF	TGTGCCTGGAGTATAGGAAAAAATCAGCCCCAGCATTTT
many	TRBV2	TRBJ1-1	TRBD1	CASSSAGTGERGTEAFF	TGTGCCAGCAGTAGCGCCGGGACAGGGGAGAGGGGCACTGAAGCTTTCTTT
NA	TRBV11-1	TRBJ2-3	TRBD2	CASSLTSDYTDTQYF	TGTGCCAGCAGCTTAACTAGCGACTACACAGATACGCAGTATTTT
NA	TRBV5-1	TRBJ2-7	NA	CASRIRGAGYEQYF	TGCGCCAGCAGGATTAGGGGGGCTGGGTACGAGCAGTACTTC
NA	TRBV5-1	TRBJ1-1	NA	CASLPGVVNTEAFF	TGCGCCAGCCTACCAGGGGTGGTGAACACTGAAGCTTTCTTT
few	TRBV12-3/TRBV12-4	TRBJ2-7	NA	CASSQQYSSSYEQYF	TGTGCCAGCAGTCAACAATACTCATCCTCCTACGAGCAGTACTTC
few	TRBV5-1	TRBJ2-7	TRBD2	CASSSVTSGTYEQYF	TGCGCCAGCAGCTCCGTGACTAGCGGAACCTACGAGCAGTACTTC
many	TRBV7-9	TRBJ2-7	NA	CASSLVDALSYEQYF	TGTGCCAGCAGCTTAGTCGACGCATTATCCTACGAGCAGTACTTC